This record covers a single TCR beta chain. Assay: immunoSEQ multiplex PCR; the TCRdb copy retains only in-frame clones and omits some. The repertoire has fewer than 850,000 clones, 72% of them found once; the top ten carry under 2%. The CDR3 totals 15 residues. Germline CDR1 is SGHRS and CDR2 is YFSETQ. V was pared by 4 bases and J by 2 bases, with 4 bases of the junction left unmatched. The source of the sample is a study of shared clonotypes between healthy human individuals. The TCR was taken from a woman in her thirties in good health. The V gene is TRBV5-1, the J gene TRBJ2-5, with 11 bases aligning to TRBD2. Material for sequencing was memory CD4+ T cells sorted from blood. As for subset: CD45RA-negative fraction. The chain's CDR3 is CASSLTSGDQETQYF. The CDR3 DNA follows: TGCGCCAGCAGCCTGACTAGCGGGGATCAAGAGACCCAGTACTTC.